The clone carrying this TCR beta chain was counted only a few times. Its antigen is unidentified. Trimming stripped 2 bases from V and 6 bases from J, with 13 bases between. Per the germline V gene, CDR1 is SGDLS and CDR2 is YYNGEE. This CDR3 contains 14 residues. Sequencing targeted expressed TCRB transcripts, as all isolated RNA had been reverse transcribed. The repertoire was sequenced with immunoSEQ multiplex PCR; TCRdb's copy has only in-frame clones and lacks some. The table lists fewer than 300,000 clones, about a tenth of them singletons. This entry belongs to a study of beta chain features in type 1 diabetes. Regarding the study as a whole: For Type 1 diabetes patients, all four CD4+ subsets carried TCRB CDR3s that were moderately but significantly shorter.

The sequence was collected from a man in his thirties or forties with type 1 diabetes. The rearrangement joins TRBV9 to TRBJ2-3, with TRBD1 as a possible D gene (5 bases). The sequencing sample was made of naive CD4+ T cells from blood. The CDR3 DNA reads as TGTGCCAGCAGCGTTAGGGGCCCGGAGGATACGCAGTATTTT. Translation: CASSVRGPEDTQYF.